The 26 T cell receptor beta chains presented below share a single source sample, sequenced in a study of T cells in tumors after PD-1 blockade. Data came from immunoSEQ multiplex PCR; TCRdb stores just in-frame clones and leaves some out. This table holds tens of thousands of clones, about 74% found once. The sequencing here drew on PBMCs, taken after anti-PD-1 treatment. The receptor set was obtained from a human donor with basal cell carcinoma.

This CDR3 reads CASTRAGPGETQYF. CDR3 in DNA: TGCGCCAGCACCCGGGCGGGGCCGGGAGAGACCCAGTACTTC. The chain combines TRBV5-1 with TRBJ2-5, with a weak D call TRBD2 (6 bases). Trimming removed 6 bases at V and 4 bases at J, with 16 bases between. The CDR3 extends over 14 amino acids. The V gene's germline CDR1 is SGHRS and CDR2 YFSETQ.

This chain connects TRBV5-1 to TRBJ1-1; the match to TRBD1 covers 7 bases. V dropped 4 bases and J dropped 1; count of bases not matched to a gene: 7. The CDR3 is 15 residues long. Germline V gene lookup returns CDR1 SGHRS and CDR2 YFSETQ. The CDR3 nucleotides are TGCGCCAGCAGCCCCCGACAGGGCCCGAACACTGAAGCTTTCTTT. This sequence encodes CASSPRQGPNTEAFF.

In this sample, this clone turned up many times. The chain combines TRBV4-1 with TRBJ1-6, with TRBD1 identical over 8 bases. The CDR3 contains 15 residues. V lost 0 bases, J lost 8 bases, and 3 bases stayed unmatched. Germline loops: CDR1 MGHRA, CDR2 YSYEKL. The CDR3 protein is CASSQEVTGDSPLHF. CDR3 sequence (DNA): TGCGCCAGCAGCCAAGAAGTGACAGGGGATTCACCCCTCCACTTT.

The genes are TRBV10-1 and TRBJ2-2; 7 nucleotides align to TRBD1. Germline V CDR1 and CDR2: WNHNN, SYGVQD (reference sequence). Trimming took 5 bases from V and 3 from J; bases not matched to a gene: 3. The CDR3 loop spans 14 amino acids. The CDR3 loop reads CASSRGGDTGELFF. The CDR3 nucleotides are TGCGCCAGCAGTCGAGGGGGCGACACCGGGGAGCTGTTTTTT.

This chain joins TRBV3-1 (or the pseudogene TRBV3-2) and TRBJ2-3; TRBD1 agrees at 11 bases. Germline CDR1 LGHDT, CDR2 YNNKEL (reference sequence). The CDR3 covers 16 residues. The J segment lost 3 bases and the V segment lost 4 bases, leaving 6 bases of the junction unmatched. CDR3 protein: CASSLPGTGGTDTQYF. The CDR3 DNA sequence: TGTGCCAGCAGCCTTCCTGGGACAGGGGGAACAGATACGCAGTATTTT.

The CDR3 DNA reads TGTGCCAGCAGGAACCCGACTAACTATGGCTACACCTTC. Protein product: CASRNPTNYGYTF. The chain combines TRBV6-4 with TRBJ1-2, with D unresolved. Germline assignment: CDR1 MRHNA and CDR2 SNTAGT. V was trimmed by 6 bases and J by 0 bases, leaving 8 bases between them. This CDR3 has 13 residues.

This rearrangement joins TRBV20-1 to TRBJ2-3; 10 bases line up with TRBD2. V lost 3 bases and J lost 1; bases outside the gene matches: 7. From germline, CDR1 is DFQATT and CDR2 SNEGSKA (reference sequence). This CDR3 comprises 16 residues. The CDR3 loop reads CSASGLAGARTDTQYF. The CDR3 DNA is TGCAGTGCTAGTGGCCTAGCGGGGGCGCGCACAGATACGCAGTATTTT.

This clone has a handful of counts. The chain couples TRBV5-6 to TRBJ2-5, with D possibly TRBD2 on 5 matching bases. CDR1 and CDR2 (germline): SGHDT, YYEEEE. V was shortened by 2 bases and J by 5 bases, with 16 bases between the two germline ends. The CDR3 runs 15 residues. Written as DNA, the CDR3 is TGTGCCAGCAGCTTCGGTCCTGACACGGGGGAGACCCAGTACTTC. It specifies CASSFGPDTGETQYF.

The chain joins TRBV6-1 to TRBJ1-2, with D tentatively TRBD1 (6 bases). Germline V CDR1 and CDR2: MNHNS, SASEGT. The CDR3 extends over 15 amino acids. The V end was cut by 1 base, the J end by 5 bases, with 14 bases between. CDR3 nucleotides: TGTGCCAGCAGTGAAGGAAGTAGGGGGGGATATGGCTACACCTTC. This sequence encodes CASSEGSRGGYGYTF.

The gene calls are TRBV19 and TRBJ1-1; 7 bases are shared with TRBD1. Germline loops: CDR1 LNHDA, CDR2 SQIVND (reference sequence). The trim removed 3 bases at V and 5 bases at J, leaving 9 bases unmatched. CDR3 length equals 15 residues. CDR3 amino acids: CASSIEGRGQTEAFF. In nucleotides, the CDR3 is TGTGCCAGTAGTATTGAGGGCAGGGGACAGACTGAAGCTTTCTTT.

This clone was seen a handful of times. The rearrangement uses TRBV5-1 and TRBJ2-7, with 8 nucleotides matching TRBD1. The germline CDR1 and CDR2 sequences are SGHRS and YFSETQ. The CDR3 has 14 residues. V lost 3 bases to trimming and J lost 2 bases; unmatched junction nucleotides: 4. The CDR3 coding sequence is TGCGCCAGCAGCTCAGGGACAGGAACCTACGAGCAGTACTTC. Residues: CASSSGTGTYEQYF.

The chain couples TRBV13 to TRBJ1-6; a weak D match, TRBD1 (6 bases). This CDR3 has 15 residues. From germline, CDR1 is PRHDT and CDR2 FYEKMQ (reference sequence). Trimming stripped 6 bases from V and 7 bases from J, with 16 bases between. As DNA, the CDR3 is TGTGCCAGCAGGGACAGCAGGTTGGGAAATTCACCCCTCCACTTT. Translated, it gives CASRDSRLGNSPLHF.

This clone was picked up one time. The rearrangement links TRBV2 to TRBJ1-1, with D perhaps matching TRBD1 (5 bases). This CDR3 is 13 amino acids long. Trimming took off 6 bases at V and 2 bases at J, with 10 bases between the two ends. From germline, CDR1 is SNHLY and CDR2 FYNNEI. The CDR3 loop reads CASRVQGNTEAFF. CDR3 coding DNA: TGTGCCAGCAGGGTTCAGGGAAACACTGAAGCTTTCTTT.

The chain links TRBV10-3 to TRBJ2-2, with 10 bases that match TRBD2. The CDR3 has 16 amino acids. CDR1 is ENHRY and CDR2 is SYGVKD in the germline V gene. V lost 6 bases to trimming and J lost 2 bases; unmatched junction nucleotides: 6. Here the CDR3 reads CAIRDTSGANTGELFF. Written as DNA, the CDR3 is TGTGCCATCAGGGATACTAGCGGGGCAAACACCGGGGAGCTGTTTTTT.

The CDR3 region is CASSLGGDSYGYTF. The CDR3 nucleotides read TGTGCCAGCAGTTTAGGCGGGGACAGCTATGGCTACACCTTC. This chain uses TRBV27 with TRBJ1-2; TRBD1 matches at 7 bases. Per the germline V gene, CDR1 is MNHEY and CDR2 is SMNVEV (reference sequence). V trimming: 2 bases; J trimming: 4 bases; junction bases outside the gene matches: 4. The CDR3 spans 14 residues.

The genes are TRBV27 and TRBJ2-3; the D is unclear. The V gene's germline CDR1 is MNHEY and CDR2 SMNVEV (reference sequence). V shed 5 bases and J shed 1 base, with 16 bases lying between them. The CDR3 totals 16 residues. The DNA of the CDR3 is TGTGCCAGCAGTCCCCTGGAGAGGTGGGGCACAGATACGCAGTATTTT. Translated, it gives CASSPLERWGTDTQYF.

V is TRBV25-1 and J is TRBJ2-5; 7 bases are a match to TRBD2. Unmatched junction bases numbered 5, after V lost 6 bases and J lost 1 base. The CDR3 contains 14 residues. Germline loops: CDR1 MGHDK, CDR2 SYGVNS. CDR3 sequence (DNA): TGTGCCAGCAGAACGGGGGGTCTCCAAGAGACCCAGTACTTC. Its protein is CASRTGGLQETQYF.

This clone came up a few times. The chain uses TRBV19 and TRBJ2-7; D perhaps matches TRBD1 (5 bases). Germline V lookup: CDR1 LNHDA, CDR2 SQIVND (reference sequence). The CDR3 is 15 amino acids. The V end lost 10 bases, the J end lost 4 bases, and 23 bases lay between the germline ends. The CDR3 DNA is TGTGCCACCCCTAAGGGGCAGTGCGAGAGATACGAGCAGTACTTC. Translated, it gives CATPKGQCERYEQYF. Drawing the rest from reference TRBV19 and TRBJ2-7, the complete variable domain is DGGITQSPKYLFRKEGQNVTLSCEQNLNHDAMYWYRQDPGQGLRLIYYSQIVNDFQKGDIAEGYSVSREKKESFPLTVTSAQKNPTAFYLCATPKGQCERYEQYFGPGTRLTVT.

V is TRBV7-6 and J is TRBJ2-2, with TRBD2 as a possible D gene (8 bases). Trimming left V 5 bases short and J 0 bases short, with 13 bases between. Germline V CDR1 and CDR2: SGHVS, FNYEAQ. The CDR3 extends over 16 amino acids. Written as DNA, the CDR3 is TGTGCCAGCAGCCCAGGGGGACTAGCGAACACCGGGGAGCTGTTTTTT. It codes for CASSPGGLANTGELFF. Drawing the rest from reference TRBV7-6 and TRBJ2-2, the complete variable domain is GAGVSQSPRYKVTKRGQDVALRCDPISGHVSLYWYRQALGQGPEFLTYFNYEAQQDKSGLPNDRFSAERPEGSISTLTIQRTEQRDSAMYRCASSPGGLANTGELFFGEGSRLTVL.

The rearrangement joins TRBV10-3 to TRBJ2-1; maybe TRBD2 (5 bases). This CDR3 is built from 13 residues. The germline gives CDR1 ENHRY, CDR2 SYGVKD. V was trimmed by 3 bases and J by 9 bases, leaving 12 bases between them. CDR3 protein: CAISEVTMGEQFF. The CDR3 DNA follows: TGTGCCATCAGTGAAGTGACTATGGGTGAGCAGTTCTTC.

There are many counts of this clone. The chain links TRBV30 to TRBJ1-5; 7 positions agree with TRBD1. This CDR3 has 14 residues. CDR1 and CDR2 (germline): GTSNPN, SVGIG (reference sequence). V lost 5 bases and J lost 0; bases outside the gene matches: 4. CDR3 region: CAWGRDSSNQPQHF. The CDR3, as DNA: TGTGCCTGGGGGAGGGACAGTAGCAATCAGCCCCAGCATTTT. The variable domain in full, with the rest retrieved from reference TRBV30 and TRBJ1-5, is SQTIHQWPATLVQPVGSPLSLECTVEGTSNPNLYWYRQAAGRGLQLLFYSVGIGQISSEVPQNLSASRPQDRQFILSSKKLLLSDSGFYLCAWGRDSSNQPQHFGDGTRLSIL.

This clone was seen a single time. The genes are TRBV28 and TRBJ2-7; TRBD1 is a possible D gene (6 bases). This CDR3 region has 15 residues. CDR1 is MDHEN and CDR2 is SYDVKM in the germline V gene. The V end lost 0 bases, the J end lost 2 bases, and 11 bases lay between the germline ends. CDR3 protein: CASSLWPQGTYEQYF. For the CDR3, the DNA is TGTGCCAGCAGTTTATGGCCTCAGGGGACCTACGAGCAGTACTTC. The full variable domain, rest sourced from reference TRBV28 and TRBJ2-7, is DVKVTQSSRYLVKRTGEKVFLECVQDMDHENMFWYRQDPGLGLRLIYFSYDVKMKEKGDIPEGYSVSREKKERFSLILESASTNQTSMYLCASSLWPQGTYEQYFGPGTRLTVT.

The chain couples TRBV6-1 to TRBJ1-3; 8 bases map to TRBD1. Trimming removed 1 base from V and 7 bases from J; junction bases left unmatched: 9. CDR1 MNHNS and CDR2 SASEGT come from the germline V gene. This CDR3 contains 16 residues. The DNA of the CDR3 is TGTGCCAGCAGTGAAGGGACAGGGAGACTTAGTAACACCATATATTTT. This translates into CASSEGTGRLSNTIYF.

This chain uses TRBV29-1 with TRBJ2-1, with a tentative D call TRBD2 (5 bases). The CDR3 runs to 11 residues. V gave up 5 bases and J gave up 8 bases, with 10 bases separating them. CDR1 is SQVTM and CDR2 is ANQGSEA in the germline V gene. CDR3 nucleotide sequence: TGCAGCGTTTCAGGAGCGGATGAGCAGTTCTTC. Translation gives CSVSGADEQFF.

This rearrangement joins TRBV30 to TRBJ2-6; D gene ambiguous. The germline CDR1 and CDR2 sequences are GTSNPN and SVGIG (reference sequence). Trimming took 7 bases from V and 2 from J, leaving 12 bases between them. This CDR3 has 14 amino acids. The CDR3 spells CASIRSTGANVLTF. The CDR3 DNA reads as TGTGCCTCAATCAGGAGTACTGGGGCCAACGTCCTGACTTTC.

V and J are TRBV6-5 and TRBJ1-6, with TRBD1 identical over 11 bases. Unmatched junction bases numbered 5, after V lost 6 bases and J lost 10 bases. This CDR3 contains 14 residues. Per germline, CDR1 MNHEY and CDR2 SVGAGI. CDR3 residues: CASRGQGVGSPLHF. CDR3 DNA: TGTGCCAGCAGGGGACAGGGGGTCGGGTCACCCCTCCACTTT.